The clone carrying this T cell receptor beta chain was seen more than once but under ten times. This sample is drawn from a study of CD8+CD57+ T cells in acquired aplastic anemia. Study summary: Yields of DNA that came from sorted CD4+ and CD8+ cells averaged roughly 3.3 ug.

Investigators profiled TCR beta VDJ and CDR3 from genomic DNA template. Via MiXCR, TCRdb re-called the reads, giving one row per CDR3 protein. The sample has about 98,000 distinct CDR3 sequences, approximately 73% seen once; the top ten hold about 60%. It was patients with CD8+CD57+ cell expansion by flow cytometry who were chosen for sequencing. The ends were cut back, 1 base at V and 8 bases at J, with 8 bases in the middle. This CDR3 is built from 12 residues. Germline-derived CDR1 and CDR2 are LNHDA and SQIVND (reference sequence). The sample comprised sorted CD4+, CD8+, or CD8+CD57+ T cells (not recorded which) from PBMCs. The chain uses TRBV19 and TRBJ1-2; D is uncertain. This sequence was found in a human donor with aplastic anemia. The CDR3 here is CASSIVNGGYTF. The DNA of the CDR3 is TGTGCCAGTAGTATAGTAAACGGGGGCTACACCTTC.